The rows below give T cell receptor beta chains drawn from one sample of a study of blood T cell repertoires in COVID-19. TCRdb's copy holds only in-frame clones and misses some; the assay was immunoSEQ multiplex PCR. The sample holds 130,000 to 150,000 clones, approximately 87% seen once. The sample consisted of peripheral blood. All receptors derive from a man aged 80 or over with acute or convalescent COVID-19. Both conserved end residues are part of each CDR3. The D gene is left open where the match is weak. Part of the rows lack a size; the others show once, few, many or a class for expanded clones.

V	length	D	size	J	CDR3	DNA
TRBV29-1	13	TRBD1	-	TRBJ1-3	CSVETGGLDTIYF	TGCAGCGTTGAAACAGGGGGCCTAGACACCATATATTTT
TRBV6-6	17	-	-	TRBJ1-6	CASSPTGISSYNSPLHF	TGTGCCAGCAGTCCGACAGGCATCAGCTCCTATAATTCACCCCTCCACTTT
TRBV18	14	TRBD1	-	TRBJ1-5	CASSQGQGDQPQHF	TGTGCCAGCTCACAAGGACAGGGTGATCAGCCCCAGCATTTT
TRBV24-1	15	-	-	TRBJ2-2	CATSLIRRGTGELFF	TGTGCCACCAGTCTCATCCGGAGGGGCACCGGGGAGCTGTTTTTT
TRBV5-8	13	-	-	TRBJ1-1	CASSLWQNTEAFF	TGTGCCAGCAGCTTGTGGCAAAACACTGAAGCTTTCTTT
TRBV4-2	15	-	once	TRBJ1-6	CASSQGATIDSPLHF	TGTGCCAGCAGCCAAGGTGCGACTATAGATTCACCCCTCCACTTT
TRBV4-1	13	-	-	TRBJ1-6	CASGDRRDSPLHF	TGCGCCAGCGGAGACAGGCGGGATTCACCCCTCCACTTT
TRBV29-1	15	-	once	TRBJ1-1	CSVGTKTGAWVEAFF	TGCAGCGTGGGGACTAAGACCGGGGCCTGGGTTGAAGCTTTCTTT
TRBV7-8	15	TRBD2	-	TRBJ2-3	CASSRLSGRSDTQYF	TGTGCCAGCAGTAGGCTTAGCGGGAGGTCAGATACGCAGTATTTT
TRBV15	14	-	-	TRBJ1-3	CATSSGGSGNTIYF	TGTGCCACCAGCTCGGGTGGTTCTGGAAACACCATATATTTT
TRBV30	14	TRBD1	few	TRBJ2-7	CACKGQGLTYEQYF	TGTGCCTGTAAAGGACAGGGGCTTACCTACGAGCAGTACTTC
TRBV21-1	19	-	few	TRBJ2-5	CASSKCVIFKLAQQETQYF	TGTGCCAGCAGCAAATGCGTAATTTTTAAGCTAGCGCAACAAGAGACCCAGTACTTC
TRBV29-1	15	TRBD1	-	TRBJ2-5	CSVPTMDRALGYQYF	TGCAGCGTCCCAACGATGGACAGGGCCCTTGGTTACCAGTACTTC
TRBV5-1	16	-	-	TRBJ1-1	CASSLESGALNTEAFF	TGCGCCAGCAGCTTGGAGTCTGGGGCCTTGAACACTGAAGCTTTCTTT
TRBV30	13	-	few	TRBJ1-2	CAWSDGTNYGYTF	TGTGCCTGGAGCGACGGGACTAACTATGGCTACACCTTC
TRBV4-1	16	TRBD2	once	TRBJ2-1	CASSQTAGEPYNEQFF	TGCGCCAGCAGCCAAACAGCGGGAGAACCCTACAATGAGCAGTTCTTC
TRBV7-9	16	TRBD1	-	TRBJ2-1	CASSSGTGHRVNEQFF	TGTGCCAGCAGCTCCGGGACAGGGCACAGGGTGAATGAGCAGTTCTTC
TRBV3-1/TRBV3-2	19	-	-	TRBJ1-4	CASSQVTTGRASANEKLFF	TGTGCCAGCAGCCAAGTCACTACAGGACGGGCCTCGGCTAATGAAAAACTGTTTTTT
TRBV29-1	10	-	-	TRBJ2-5	CSVRKETQYF	TGCAGCGTGCGGAAAGAGACCCAGTACTTC
TRBV7-2	15	-	-	TRBJ2-1	CASSLDSGLMNEQFF	TGTGCCAGCAGCTTAGATTCCGGTCTGATGAATGAGCAGTTCTTC
TRBV6-5	13	-	-	TRBJ1-6	CATSRFGDSPLHF	TGTGCCACATCCAGGTTTGGTGACTCACCCCTCCACTTT
TRBV7-9	12	TRBD1	-	TRBJ1-1	CASSYGQGEAFF	TGTGCCAGCAGCTACGGACAGGGTGAAGCTTTCTTT
TRBV7-2	15	-	once	TRBJ2-1	CASSLGTLGVARQFF	TGTGCCAGCAGCTTGGGAACACTAGGCGTCGCTAGACAGTTCTTC
TRBV19	13	-	-	TRBJ2-5	CATSSSGQETQYF	TGTGCCACTTCTTCTTCAGGCCAAGAGACCCAGTACTTC
TRBV3-1/TRBV3-2	13	-	-	TRBJ1-5	CASSRASNQPQHF	TGTGCCAGCTCCCGCGCAAGCAATCAGCCCCAGCATTTT
TRBV4-1	15	TRBD1	-	TRBJ1-1	CASSQAPGQGPTAFF	TGCGCCAGCAGCCAGGCACCGGGACAGGGACCAACCGCTTTCTTT
TRBV2	15	-	-	TRBJ2-2	CASKATATNTGELFF	TGTGCCAGCAAAGCGACGGCCACGAACACCGGGGAGCTGTTTTTT
TRBV7-2	16	TRBD2	-	TRBJ2-1	CASSSRLAGGGSEQFF	TGTGCCAGCAGCTCCCGACTAGCGGGGGGGGGTAGTGAGCAGTTCTTC